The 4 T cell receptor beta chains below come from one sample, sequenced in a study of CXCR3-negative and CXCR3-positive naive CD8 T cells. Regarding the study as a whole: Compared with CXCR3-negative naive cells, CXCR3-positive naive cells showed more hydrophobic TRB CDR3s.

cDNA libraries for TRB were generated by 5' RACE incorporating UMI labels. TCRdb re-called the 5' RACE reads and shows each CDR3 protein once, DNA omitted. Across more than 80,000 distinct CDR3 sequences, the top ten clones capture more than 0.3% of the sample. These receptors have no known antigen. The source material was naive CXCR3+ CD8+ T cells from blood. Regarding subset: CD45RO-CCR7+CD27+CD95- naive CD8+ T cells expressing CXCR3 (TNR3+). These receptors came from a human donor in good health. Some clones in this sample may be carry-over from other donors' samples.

The CDR3 spells CATWDTITDTQYF. This chain links TRBV2 with TRBJ2-3; the D gene TCRdb calls, TRBD1, cannot be checked with no DNA. Germline V gene data show CDR1 as SNHLY and CDR2 as FYNNEI. The CDR3 extends over 13 amino acids.

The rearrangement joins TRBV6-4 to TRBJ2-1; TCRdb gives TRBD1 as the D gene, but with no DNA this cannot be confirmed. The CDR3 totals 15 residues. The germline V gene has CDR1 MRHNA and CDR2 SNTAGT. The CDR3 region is CASSLHVGAWDEQFF.

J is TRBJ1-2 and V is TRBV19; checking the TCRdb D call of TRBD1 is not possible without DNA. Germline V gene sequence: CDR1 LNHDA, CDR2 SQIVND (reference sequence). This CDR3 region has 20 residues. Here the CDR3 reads CAGYTDEARSDRGKLYGYTF.

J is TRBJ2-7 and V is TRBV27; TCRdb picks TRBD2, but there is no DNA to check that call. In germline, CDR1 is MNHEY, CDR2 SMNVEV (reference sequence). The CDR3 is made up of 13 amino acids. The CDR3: CASGLAGTYEQYF.